One and the same sample provided the 15 T cell receptor beta chains below, sequenced in a study of cytomegalovirus exposure and HLA in healthy donors (dated by TCRdb to the late 2010s). Library generation was performed with the immunoSEQ multiplex PCR assay. A mixture of 60 forward primers for TCR Vbeta segments and 13 reverse primers for TCR Jbeta segments was used in the multiplex PCR. Entries here come from immuneACCESS through TCRdb and include only in-frame sequences with V and J called. Some clones fail to appear in such tables; in the studies checked, an unresolved V gene covers under half of the shortfall, and the cause of the remainder is unknown. In all, the sample holds 110,000 to 150,000 clones, and approximately 80% of those were seen once. Over 2% of the sample is taken by the ten largest. Sequencing used PBMCs. Source of these receptors: a woman aged 18 to 35 in good health and CMV-seropositive.

V and J are TRBV13 and TRBJ2-1, with no clear D. CDR1 and CDR2 (germline): PRHDT, FYEKMQ (reference sequence). The ends were cut back, 0 bases at V and 5 bases at J, with 11 bases in the middle. This CDR3 is 15 amino acids long. The CDR3 sequence is CASSLGLSTNNEQFF. The CDR3 DNA sequence: TGTGCCAGCAGCTTAGGCCTTTCCACTAACAATGAGCAGTTCTTC.

This sequence joins TRBV2 and TRBJ1-2; possibly TRBD1 for D (5 bases). CDR1 and CDR2 from the germline V gene are SNHLY and FYNNEI. CDR3 size: 15 residues. Trimming stripped 6 bases from V and 5 bases from J, with 19 bases between. CDR3 residues: CASSQKQDVSYGYTF. The CDR3 region has the DNA TGTGCCAGCAGCCAGAAACAGGATGTTAGTTATGGCTACACCTTC.

The rearrangement joins TRBV4-1 to TRBJ1-1, with unresolved D. Per the germline V gene, CDR1 is MGHRA and CDR2 is YSYEKL. The CDR3 runs to 16 residues. Trimming removed 3 bases at V and 0 bases at J, with 14 bases between. CDR3 protein: CASSQAVGGLNTEAFF. The CDR3, as DNA: TGCGCCAGCAGCCAGGCCGTTGGCGGATTGAACACTGAAGCTTTCTTT.

The chain joins TRBV7-6 to TRBJ2-5; no definite D call. The CDR3 is 13 amino acids. Trimming took off 1 base at V and 2 bases at J, with 5 bases between the two ends. Germline lookup yields CDR1 SGHVS and CDR2 FNYEAQ. DNA of the CDR3: TGTGCCAGCAGCTTAGTGGCTCAAGAGACCCAGTACTTC. It codes for CASSLVAQETQYF. Full variable domain (rest looked up from reference TRBV7-6 and TRBJ2-5): GAGVSQSPRYKVTKRGQDVALRCDPISGHVSLYWYRQALGQGPEFLTYFNYEAQQDKSGLPNDRFSAERPEGSISTLTIQRTEQRDSAMYRCASSLVAQETQYFGPGTRLLVL.

The rearrangement joins TRBV5-6 to TRBJ1-1; the match to TRBD1 covers 7 bases. Germline CDR1 is SGHDT and CDR2 is YYEEEE. The CDR3 has 14 amino acids. The junction had 6 bases not matched to a gene; V was cut back by 4 bases and J by 3 bases. DNA for the CDR3: TGTGCCAGCAGCCGGACAGGAGGGGACACTGAAGCTTTCTTT. Residues: CASSRTGGDTEAFF.

The chain combines TRBV4-2 with TRBJ2-6; 9 bases agree with TRBD1. CDR1 and CDR2 (germline): LGHNA, YNFKEQ. This CDR3 comprises 19 residues. With 6 bases clipped from V and 0 bases from J, the junction kept 12 bases outside the gene matches. This chain's CDR3 is CASRPGTGTPPSGANVLTF. As DNA, the CDR3 is TGTGCCAGCAGACCCGGGACAGGGACACCTCCCTCTGGGGCCAACGTCCTGACTTTC.

The CDR3 DNA reads TGTGCCAGCAGTTCAGCAGGGGGCGGAGTGAACACTGAAGCTTTCTTT. Translation: CASSSAGGGVNTEAFF. The chain uses TRBV6-5 and TRBJ1-1; 8 bases are a match to TRBD1. The V gene's germline CDR1 is MNHEY and CDR2 SVGAGI. J was trimmed by 0 bases and V by 4 bases; bases with no gene match: 7. The length of the CDR3 is 16 residues.

This chain joins TRBV7-9 and TRBJ2-7; the match to TRBD2 covers 14 bases. This CDR3 spans 16 amino acids. After removal of 6 bases from V and 5 bases from J, the junction contained 9 bases not matched to a gene. Germline assignment: CDR1 SEHNR and CDR2 FQNEAQ (reference sequence). CDR3 protein: CASRPGLAGGTDEQYF. The CDR3 region has the DNA TGTGCCAGCAGACCCGGACTAGCGGGGGGTACAGACGAGCAGTACTTC.

This chain links TRBV5-1 with TRBJ2-1, with a tentative D call TRBD2 (5 bases). Trimming pared 6 bases from V and 8 bases from J, leaving 15 bases between. Germline CDR1 is SGHRS and CDR2 is YFSETQ. The CDR3 length is 13 residues. The CDR3 protein is CASIEQTGYEQFF. The CDR3 DNA reads as TGCGCCAGCATAGAACAAACGGGGTATGAGCAGTTCTTC.

This sequence joins TRBV30 and TRBJ1-2, with 9 bases matching TRBD1. Germline V CDR1 and CDR2: GTSNPN, SVGIG (reference sequence). Trimming at V came to 5 bases and at J to 7 bases, leaving 5 bases not matched to a gene. This CDR3 contains 12 residues. This chain's CDR3 is CAWGQGSAGYTF. CDR3 sequence (DNA): TGTGCCTGGGGACAGGGGTCGGCTGGCTACACCTTC. Drawing the rest from reference TRBV30 and TRBJ1-2, the complete variable domain is SQTIHQWPATLVQPVGSPLSLECTVEGTSNPNLYWYRQAAGRGLQLLFYSVGIGQISSEVPQNLSASRPQDRQFILSSKKLLLSDSGFYLCAWGQGSAGYTFGSGTRLTVV.

V and J are TRBV6-5 and TRBJ2-5; D unclear. The V and J ends lost 2 bases and 1 base respectively, with 8 bases between them. The germline V gene has CDR1 MNHEY and CDR2 SVGAGI. This CDR3 region has 14 residues. CDR3 residues: CASSYNVAQETQYF. The DNA of the CDR3 is TGTGCCAGCAGTTACAACGTGGCCCAAGAGACCCAGTACTTC.

This clone has just a few counts. The chain carries TRBV5-4 and TRBJ2-1; TRBD1 might be the D (6 bases). Between the trimmed V and J ends, which lost 9 bases and 10 bases, there was a span of 20 bases. Per the germline V gene, CDR1 is SGHNT and CDR2 is YYREEE (reference sequence). There are 13 residues in the CDR3. The CDR3 nucleotides are TGTGCCACCTCTTTCGTCGTTCAGGGGGAGCAGTTCTTC. It yields the protein CATSFVVQGEQFF.

The V and J genes are TRBV18 and TRBJ2-5, with 10 bases identical to TRBD1. The CDR3 length is 16 residues. V lost 0 bases to trimming and J lost 3 bases; unmatched junction nucleotides: 4. The germline V gene encodes CDR1 KGHSH and CDR2 LQKENI. CDR3 sequence: CASSPPGQGNEETQYF. The DNA of the CDR3 is TGTGCCAGCTCACCACCGGGACAGGGGAACGAAGAGACCCAGTACTTC.

The chain couples TRBV5-4 to TRBJ2-2, with a tentative D call TRBD1 (6 bases). The germline V and J ends were trimmed by 5 bases and 2 bases, with 10 bases remaining between them. Germline loops: CDR1 SGHNT, CDR2 YYREEE (reference sequence). This CDR3 has 14 residues. CDR3 in DNA: TGTGCCAGCAGGGGGGACACCAACACCGGGGAGCTGTTTTTT. As protein: CASRGDTNTGELFF.

V and J are TRBV11-2 and TRBJ2-1; TRBD2 matches 9 bases. The V gene end was trimmed by 5 bases and the J gene end by 7 bases; junction bases not matched to a gene: 12. Germline lookup yields CDR1 SGHAT and CDR2 FQNNGV. CDR3 length equals 16 residues. The CDR3 DNA reads TGTGCCAGCAGCCCCCTGTTGGCGGGGGGGCATAATGAGCAGTTCTTC. Residues: CASSPLLAGGHNEQFF.